These 22 T cell receptor beta chains were all obtained from the same sample, sequenced in a study of blood T cell repertoires in COVID-19. Clones were sequenced by immunoSEQ multiplex PCR, and TCRdb holds only the in-frame ones, with some missing. The sample lists 250,000 to 350,000 clones; 80% to 90% were seen once. The sample comprised PBMCs or T cells enriched from blood (not recorded which). The receptors stem from a woman aged 30 to 39 who had recovered from COVID-19.

The V and J genes are TRBV11-2 and TRBJ2-3; 7 bases match TRBD2. With 4 bases clipped from V and 6 bases from J, the junction kept 16 bases outside the gene matches. The CDR3 is made up of 17 amino acids. Germline CDR1 and CDR2: SGHAT and FQNNGV. CDR3 sequence: CASSSEIRGVAEDTQYF. CDR3 nucleotide sequence: TGTGCCAGCAGCTCGGAAATTCGGGGGGTCGCAGAGGATACGCAGTATTTT. Variable domain in full (rest from reference TRBV11-2 and TRBJ2-3): EAGVAQSPRYKIIEKRQSVAFWCNPISGHATLYWYQQILGQGPKLLIQFQNNGVVDDSQLPKDRFSAERLKGVDSTLKIQPAKLEDSAVYLCASSSEIRGVAEDTQYFGPGTRLTVL.

J is TRBJ2-7 and V is TRBV10-1; no clear D gene. This CDR3 region has 13 residues. Trimming removed 4 bases at V and 1 base at J, with 8 bases between. Looked up from germline, CDR1 is WNHNN and CDR2 is SYGVQD (reference sequence). As DNA, the CDR3 is TGCGCCAGCAGTGCCAGTAATTCCTACGAGCAGTACTTC. Translation: CASSASNSYEQYF.

The J gene is TRBJ1-5, the V gene TRBV2; 9 nucleotides align to TRBD1. Germline CDR1 reads SNHLY; CDR2 reads FYNNEI. The CDR3 has 15 amino acids. The V segment lost 6 bases and the J segment 4 bases; nucleotides outside the gene matches: 7. For the CDR3, the DNA is TGTGCCAGCAGAGCAGAGACAGGGGGGAATCAGCCCCAGCATTTT. It yields the protein CASRAETGGNQPQHF.

The J gene is TRBJ1-6, the V gene TRBV3-1 (or the pseudogene TRBV3-2), with D unresolved. The CDR3 has 15 residues. The V and J ends lost 0 bases and 7 bases respectively, with 10 bases between them. The germline CDR1 and CDR2 sequences are LGHDT and YNNKEL (reference sequence). The DNA for the CDR3 is TGTGCCAGCAGCCAAGATTCCGGTTTGAATTCACCCCTCCACTTT. The encoded protein is CASSQDSGLNSPLHF.

The V gene is TRBV6-5, the J gene TRBJ1-1; TRBD1 might be the D (6 bases). The ends were cut back, 6 bases at V and 0 bases at J, with 14 bases in the middle. The CDR3 has 15 residues. Germline V CDR1 and CDR2: MNHEY, SVGAGI. CDR3 protein: CASRTVTGMNTEAFF. In DNA form, the CDR3 reads TGTGCCAGCAGAACCGTGACAGGAATGAACACTGAAGCTTTCTTT.

The CDR3 bases are TGTGCCAGCAGTTTGGTTTCAGGGGGCGTTTGGTTGTCTGAAGCTTTCTTT. Amino acids: CASSLVSGGVWLSEAFF. The gene calls are TRBV27 and TRBJ1-1; TRBD1 matches at 8 bases. The CDR3 consists of 17 residues. V shed 3 bases, J shed 6 bases, and the junction held 15 bases outside the gene matches. The germline CDR1 and CDR2 sequences are MNHEY and SMNVEV (reference sequence).

CDR3 amino acids: CASSVLRERGETQYF. CDR3 DNA sequence: TGTGCCAGCAGTGTGCTCAGGGAAAGGGGGGAGACCCAGTACTTC. The gene calls are TRBV25-1 and TRBJ2-5; weak D call: TRBD1 (6 bases). Trimming took off 4 bases at V and 5 bases at J, with 17 bases between the two ends. The CDR3 extends over 15 amino acids. In germline, CDR1 is MGHDK, CDR2 SYGVNS.

The chain combines TRBV7-9 with TRBJ2-7; 9 nucleotides match TRBD2. The germline V gene has CDR1 SEHNR and CDR2 FQNEAQ (reference sequence). The CDR3 runs 15 residues. Germline trimming cut 1 base from V and 2 bases from J; bases unmatched to any gene: 3. For the CDR3, the DNA is TGTGCCAGCAGCTTAGAGGCTAGCGGGGCCTACGAGCAGTACTTC. Its protein product is CASSLEASGAYEQYF.

V is TRBV6-6 and J is TRBJ1-2; D might be TRBD1 (6 bases). The CDR3 has 12 amino acids. From germline, CDR1 is MNHNY and CDR2 SVGAGI (reference sequence). Trimming removed 6 bases from V and 7 bases from J, with 12 bases in between. The CDR3 spells CASRETGGGYTF. CDR3 DNA sequence: TGTGCCAGCAGAGAGACAGGAGGTGGCTACACCTTC.

The rearrangement joins TRBV30 to TRBJ1-1, with a tentative D call TRBD1 (5 bases). The germline gives CDR1 GTSNPN, CDR2 SVGIG (reference sequence). CDR3 length equals 13 residues. V was shortened by 3 bases and J by 2 bases, with 10 bases between the two germline ends. The CDR3: CAWRTDQNTEAFF. In DNA form, the CDR3 reads TGTGCCTGGAGGACAGACCAAAACACTGAAGCTTTCTTT. The full variable domain, completed using reference TRBV30 and TRBJ1-1, is SQTIHQWPATLVQPVGSPLSLECTVEGTSNPNLYWYRQAAGRGLQLLFYSVGIGQISSEVPQNLSASRPQDRQFILSSKKLLLSDSGFYLCAWRTDQNTEAFFGQGTRLTVV.

This chain uses TRBV4-2 with TRBJ2-6, with D unclear. The CDR3 loop spans 14 amino acids. Looked up from germline, CDR1 is LGHNA and CDR2 is YNFKEQ. V gave up 4 bases and J gave up 1 base, with 5 bases separating them. For the CDR3, the DNA is TGTGCCAGCAGCCGTAGTTCTGGGGCCAACGTCCTGACTTTC. Its protein is CASSRSSGANVLTF.

The chain couples TRBV12-3 or TRBV12-4 to TRBJ1-2, with D tentatively TRBD1 (6 bases). The V end was cut by 3 bases, the J end by 6 bases, with 8 bases between. This CDR3 region has 12 residues. CDR3 sequence reads: CASSFPGDGYTF. The CDR3 DNA is TGTGCCAGCAGTTTCCCAGGGGATGGCTACACCTTC.

In this sample, this clone turned up once. This rearrangement joins TRBV28 to TRBJ2-5; tentative D call: TRBD2 (6 bases). CDR1 MDHEN and CDR2 SYDVKM come from the germline V gene. The CDR3 is 14 residues long. Trimming removed 3 bases from V and 5 bases from J, with 13 bases in between. DNA for the CDR3: TGTGCCAGCAGTTTGGCGGGACTGGAGGAGACCCAGTACTTC. Amino acid sequence: CASSLAGLEETQYF.

The chain couples TRBV10-2 to TRBJ2-7; the match to TRBD1 covers 8 bases. CDR3 length equals 15 residues. Germline V gives CDR1 WSHSY, CDR2 SAAADI. V was pared by 6 bases and J by 2 bases, with 9 bases of the junction left unmatched. The CDR3 nucleotides read TGCGCCAGCAGGTCACTGACAGGGGTCCCCTACGAGCAGTACTTC. Translation gives CASRSLTGVPYEQYF.

This sequence joins TRBV7-9 and TRBJ2-7; TRBD1 matches at 9 bases. The CDR3 has 15 amino acids. J lost 3 bases, V lost 5 bases, and 8 bases had no gene match. The V gene's germline CDR1 is SEHNR and CDR2 FQNEAQ (reference sequence). Here the CDR3 reads CASSPWTGAHYEQYF. The CDR3 region has the DNA TGTGCCAGCAGCCCGTGGACAGGGGCCCACTACGAGCAGTACTTC.

The chain recombines TRBV4-1 with TRBJ2-7, with D maybe TRBD1 (6 bases). The CDR3 runs to 16 residues. Germline lookup yields CDR1 MGHRA and CDR2 YSYEKL. V was trimmed by 3 bases and J by 0 bases, leaving 15 bases between them. Here the CDR3 reads CASSQLPGQPSYEQYF. The CDR3 DNA sequence: TGCGCCAGCAGCCAGCTTCCAGGACAGCCCTCCTACGAGCAGTACTTC.

This chain links TRBV9 with TRBJ2-3, with D possibly TRBD1 on 7 matching bases. CDR1 SGDLS and CDR2 YYNGEE come from the germline V gene. V was cut by 0 bases and J by 5 bases, with 19 bases left in between. The CDR3 has 17 amino acids. The CDR3 nucleotides read TGTGCCAGCAGCGTAGGAGGTGGTAGGGGGCGGGGAGATACGCAGTATTTT. Its translation is CASSVGGGRGRGDTQYF.

The chain combines TRBV7-9 with TRBJ1-1, with TRBD1 identical over 9 bases. CDR3 length equals 18 residues. From germline, CDR1 is SEHNR and CDR2 FQNEAQ (reference sequence). The trim removed 1 base at V and 0 bases at J, leaving 9 bases unmatched. CDR3 sequence reads: CASSLGGGQGRVNTEAFF. In DNA, the CDR3 is TGTGCCAGCAGCTTAGGAGGGGGACAGGGTCGGGTGAACACTGAAGCTTTCTTT.

The chain employs TRBV6-2 or TRBV6-3 and TRBJ1-5; D may be TRBD1 (5 bases). The CDR3 sequence is 16 residues long. V was trimmed by 0 bases and J by 4 bases, leaving 13 bases between them. Germline CDR1 MNHEY, CDR2 SVGEGT. The CDR3 reads CASSYSSRGGNQPQHF. Here the CDR3 DNA reads TGTGCCAGCAGTTACTCGTCCCGGGGGGGGAATCAGCCCCAGCATTTT.

This chain joins TRBV2 and TRBJ1-3, with TRBD1 identical over 9 bases. Germline V lookup: CDR1 SNHLY, CDR2 FYNNEI. V lost 6 bases to trimming and J lost 0 bases; unmatched junction nucleotides: 3. The CDR3 length is 15 residues. The CDR3 spells CASRGTGYSGNTIYF. CDR3 DNA: TGTGCCAGCAGGGGGACAGGGTACTCTGGAAACACCATATATTTT. Using reference TRBV2 and TRBJ1-3 for the parts outside the CDR3, the full variable domain is EPEVTQTPSHQVTQMGQEVILRCVPISNHLYFYWYRQILGQKVEFLVSFYNNEISEKSEIFDDQFSVERPDGSNFTLKIRSTKLEDSAMYFCASRGTGYSGNTIYFGEGSWLTVV.

Of note for this clone: At one of its ends the junction is not consistent with the germline gene, which may arise from a read error. The CDR3 nucleotides read TGTGCCAGCAGCCAAGATGGCTCCCACAATGAGCAGTTCTTC. Its translation: CASSQDGSHNEQFF. V is TRBV3-1 (or the pseudogene TRBV3-2) and J is TRBJ2-1; D not resolved. Germline-derived CDR1 and CDR2 are LGHDT and YNNKEL (reference sequence). The CDR3 has 14 residues.

The chain joins TRBV19 to TRBJ2-3; 8 nucleotides agree with TRBD2. The CDR3 is 15 amino acids. V shed 3 bases, J shed 2 bases, and the junction held 4 bases outside the gene matches. Germline-derived CDR1 and CDR2 are LNHDA and SQIVND (reference sequence). The CDR3 bases are TGTGCCAGTAGTATGAGGCGGGGGGTCACAGATACGCAGTATTTT. This sequence encodes CASSMRRGVTDTQYF.